This T cell receptor (beta chain) was recovered during a study of blood T cell repertoires in COVID-19. For the study at large: COVID-19 samples collected from the United States, Italy and Spain covered acute and convalescent phases. PBMCs, B-cell-depleted T cells, or T cells provided the cDNA or gDNA that made up the material.

Original data processing: Reference gene primers were amplified, and this amplification served to estimate nucleated cell counts. The assay was immunoSEQ multiplex PCR, and TCRdb's table has in-frame clones only and misses some. The V and J calls and clone size were taken over from that table, and D and trimming were inferred from the DNA. The table includes 120,000 to 150,000 clones, approximately 85% detected once. The sequence was obtained from a man aged 50 to 59 with acute or convalescent COVID-19. Specimen: peripheral blood.

The CDR3 loop is CASSPTGVNEQYF. In DNA form, the CDR3 reads TGTGCCAGCAGCCCGACAGGGGTGAACGAGCAGTACTTC. The gene calls are TRBV11-3 and TRBJ2-7, with TRBD1 identical over 8 bases. This CDR3 is built from 13 residues. Germline CDR1 SGHNT, CDR2 YENEEA. Unmatched junction bases numbered 5, after V lost 5 bases and J lost 5 bases.